This is a list of T cell receptor beta chains from one sample in a study of shared clonotypes between healthy human individuals. Libraries were prepared by immunoSEQ multiplex PCR; TCRdb keeps only in-frame clonotypes and omits some of them. The data show approximately 980,000 clones, approximately 76% seen once. Sequencing input: memory CD4+ T cells sorted from blood. Receptor source: a man in his late teens or twenties in good health. Each CDR3 is given with its conserved first and last residue. A D gene is named only where the DNA matches it firmly.

CAWETSGSIHEQYF TGTGCCTGGGAGACTAGCGGGAGTATCCACGAGCAGTACTTC TRBJ2-7 TRBD2 TRBV30
CASSPGGGARTEAFF TGTGCCAGCAGTCCCGGGGGGGGCGCACGGACTGAAGCTTTCTTT TRBJ1-1 NA TRBV6-5
CASSQENYGYTF TGTGCCAGCAGCCAGGAGAACTATGGCTACACCTTC TRBJ1-2 NA TRBV14
CSVESGSAGEKLFF TGCAGCGTTGAGTCAGGGTCCGCCGGTGAAAAACTGTTTTTT TRBJ1-4 NA TRBV29-1
CASSSEMNTEAFF TGCGCCAGCAGTTCGGAAATGAACACTGAAGCTTTCTTT TRBJ1-1 NA TRBV10-2
CASSDLPGSNGYTF TGTGCCAGCAGTGATCTTCCAGGTTCCAATGGCTACACCTTC TRBJ1-2 NA TRBV2
CASSPDGGAWVDTQYF TGTGCCAGCAGCCCAGATGGGGGGGCGTGGGTAGATACGCAGTATTTT TRBJ2-3 NA TRBV9
CASSLKGGSGTEAFF TGTGCCAGCAGTTTGAAGGGTGGGTCGGGAACTGAAGCTTTCTTT TRBJ1-1 NA TRBV27
CASSLDIGTRVLFF TGCGCCAGCAGCTTGGATATTGGGACTAGAGTTCTGTTCTTC TRBJ2-1 TRBD2 TRBV5-1
CASSLAGGAGANVLTF TGTGCCAGCAGCTTAGCAGGGGGCGCTGGGGCCAACGTCCTGACTTTC TRBJ2-6 TRBD1 TRBV7-2
CASSIGSPHTGELFF TGTGCCAGTAGTATCGGGTCCCCACACACCGGGGAGCTGTTTTTT TRBJ2-2 NA TRBV19